This T cell receptor (beta chain) was captured in a study of shared clonotypes between healthy human individuals. General study results and limits: Relative to their counterparts shared across all four donors, non-shared clonotypes exhibited diminished generation probabilities.

Genomic DNA of every subset was divided equally among multiple immunoSEQ plates. The assay was immunoSEQ multiplex PCR, and TCRdb's table has in-frame clones only and misses some. The sample shows about 1.4 million clones, 95% to 97% of them seen only once. Remarks on this clone: The antigen remains unidentified.

Researchers partitioned CD4+ cells into CD45RA+ naive and CD45RA-negative memory subsets. The CDR3 loop spans 14 amino acids. Germline assignment: CDR1 SGHAT and CDR2 FQNNGV. The germline V and J ends were trimmed by 7 bases and 7 bases, with 16 bases remaining between them. Sequencing was carried out using naive CD4+ T cells sorted from blood. Noted subset: CD45RA+ positively selected. This clonotype originated in a man aged 25-45 years in good health. The chain recombines TRBV11-2 with TRBJ1-4; D possibly corresponds to TRBD1 (5 bases). CDR3 sequence (DNA): TGTGCCAGCAAAAGGCGGCAGGGCGCTGAAAAACTGTTTTTT. It codes for CASKRRQGAEKLFF.